Listed here are 28 T cell receptor beta chains from one sample, sequenced in a study of blood T cell repertoires in COVID-19. This table comes from immunoSEQ multiplex PCR, and its TCRdb copy is limited to in-frame clones, with some not included. This table holds approximately 61,000 clones, approximately 80% found once. Specimen: peripheral blood. The source is a man between 65 and 79 years old with acute or convalescent COVID-19.

V is TRBV11-2 and J is TRBJ2-3; 9 nucleotides line up with TRBD2. CDR3 length: 16 amino acids. V lost 5 bases and J lost 1; bases outside the gene matches: 7. The germline gives CDR1 SGHAT, CDR2 FQNNGV. CDR3 sequence reads: CASSILLAGGTDTQYF. CDR3 in DNA: TGTGCCAGCAGCATCCTCTTAGCGGGGGGCACAGATACGCAGTATTTT.

The rearrangement links TRBV19 to TRBJ2-7; a possible D gene is TRBD1 (5 bases). The ends were cut back, 4 bases at V and 0 bases at J, with 10 bases in the middle. Germline assignment: CDR1 LNHDA and CDR2 SQIVND (reference sequence). The CDR3 extends over 14 amino acids. The CDR3 loop reads CASSSQGISYEQYF. As DNA, the CDR3 is TGTGCCAGTAGTAGCCAGGGCATCTCCTACGAGCAGTACTTC.

The chain combines TRBV7-3 with TRBJ2-1; 10 bases are shared with TRBD2. V dropped 5 bases and J dropped 7; count of bases not matched to a gene: 11. Germline assignment: CDR1 SGHTA and CDR2 FQGTGA. There are 16 residues in the CDR3. In nucleotides, the CDR3 is TGTGCCAGCAGCCTCCATTCTAGCGGGGGAGGAAATGAGCAGTTCTTC. Translated, it gives CASSLHSSGGGNEQFF.

This chain uses TRBV2 with TRBJ2-7, with 7 nucleotides matching TRBD2. CDR3 length: 14 amino acids. CDR1 and CDR2 (germline): SNHLY, FYNNEI. The V segment lost 4 bases and the J segment 0 bases; nucleotides outside the gene matches: 3. CDR3 DNA: TGTGCCAGCAGTGTGGGGAGGGGCTCCTACGAGCAGTACTTC. Translation: CASSVGRGSYEQYF.

Here the CDR3 DNA reads TGTGCCAGCAGCTTGGCCCGACACTCCTCCTACGAGCAGTACTTC. Its translation: CASSLARHSSYEQYF. This chain connects TRBV5-4 to TRBJ2-7; D is ambiguous. The CDR3 totals 15 residues. Germline CDR1 and CDR2: SGHNT and YYREEE (reference sequence). V was cut by 0 bases and J by 0 bases, with 10 bases left in between.

V and J are TRBV25-1 and TRBJ1-2, with unresolved D. Germline V CDR1 and CDR2: MGHDK, SYGVNS. The CDR3 runs 14 residues. The V gene lost 4 bases and the J gene lost 3 bases, with 12 bases spanning the gap. CDR3 amino acids: CASSADGLYYGYTF. CDR3 DNA: TGTGCCAGCAGTGCCGACGGACTTTACTATGGCTACACCTTC.

The chain joins TRBV5-1 to TRBJ2-7; TRBD1 aligns across 9 bases. The germline V gene has CDR1 SGHRS and CDR2 YFSETQ. This CDR3 contains 14 residues. V gave up 5 bases and J gave up 6 bases; unmatched junction bases: 9. CDR3: CASSPGTGNGEQYF. Here the CDR3 DNA reads TGCGCCAGCAGTCCCGGGACAGGGAACGGCGAGCAGTACTTC.

The chain couples TRBV28 to TRBJ1-2; D possibly corresponds to TRBD1 (6 bases). Looked up from germline, CDR1 is MDHEN and CDR2 is SYDVKM. CDR3 length: 13 residues. V was shortened by 3 bases and J by 4 bases, with 9 bases between the two germline ends. The CDR3, as DNA: TGTGCCAGCAGTTTTCCAGGGGCCTATGGCTACACCTTC. It translates to CASSFPGAYGYTF.

This clone appeared once. The chain has TRBV3-1 (or the pseudogene TRBV3-2) and TRBJ2-1; 13 positions agree with TRBD2. The CDR3 spans 16 residues. V lost 2 bases and J lost 5; bases outside the gene matches: 3. Germline V gene lookup returns CDR1 LGHDT and CDR2 YNNKEL (reference sequence). The CDR3, as DNA: TGTGCCAGCAGCCAACAGACTAGCGGGGGGAACAATGAGCAGTTCTTC. Translated: CASSQQTSGGNNEQFF.

The chain employs TRBV28 and TRBJ2-1; TRBD1 matches 7 bases. From germline, CDR1 is MDHEN and CDR2 SYDVKM. V lost 6 bases to trimming and J lost 12 bases; unmatched junction nucleotides: 17. The CDR3 contains 15 residues. The CDR3: CASRLQSDRPIGQFF. DNA for the CDR3: TGTGCCAGCAGATTACAATCGGACAGGCCCATTGGGCAGTTCTTC.

This clone has a single count. The rearrangement uses TRBV9 and TRBJ2-2; D is undetermined. The CDR3 sequence is 13 residues long. CDR1 and CDR2 (germline): SGDLS, YYNGEE. V lost 0 bases, J lost 6 bases, and 6 bases lay in between. The CDR3: CASSVAVSGELFF. CDR3 nucleotide sequence: TGTGCCAGCAGCGTAGCCGTATCCGGGGAGCTGTTTTTT.

This chain joins TRBV29-1 and TRBJ1-2, with D perhaps TRBD1 (6 bases). The germline gives CDR1 SQVTM, CDR2 ANQGSEA. Trimming removed 2 bases from V and 4 bases from J, with 8 bases in between. This CDR3 region has 12 residues. The CDR3 loop is CSVERGGYGYTF. The CDR3 DNA follows: TGCAGCGTTGAAAGAGGGGGCTATGGCTACACCTTC.

The V gene is TRBV19, the J gene TRBJ1-5, with D unclear. The germline V gene has CDR1 LNHDA and CDR2 SQIVND (reference sequence). V was cut by 7 bases and J by 7 bases, with 14 bases left in between. The CDR3 has 13 amino acids. For the CDR3, the DNA is TGTGCCAGTACCCCCCCGTTACGGCAGCCCCAGCATTTT. Protein sequence: CASTPPLRQPQHF.

V and J are TRBV2 and TRBJ1-6; D remains ambiguous. Germline-derived CDR1 and CDR2 are SNHLY and FYNNEI. The CDR3 is made up of 16 amino acids. Deletions cut 3 bases from V and 0 bases from J, with 9 bases between. The CDR3 protein is CASSESRSSYNSPLHF. The DNA of the CDR3 is TGTGCCAGCAGTGAGTCGAGAAGCTCCTATAATTCACCCCTCCACTTT.

This chain uses TRBV6-2 or TRBV6-3 with TRBJ2-6; D gene ambiguous. This CDR3 is 14 amino acids long. The germline V gene has CDR1 MNHEY and CDR2 SVGEGT. The V gene lost 2 bases and the J gene lost 1 base, with 3 bases spanning the gap. The chain's CDR3 is CASSYPSGANVLTF. For the CDR3, the DNA is TGTGCCAGCAGTTACCCGTCTGGGGCCAACGTCCTGACTTTC.

The chain has TRBV9 and TRBJ1-1, with D possibly TRBD1 on 6 matching bases. This CDR3 region has 14 residues. V was cut by 0 bases and J by 6 bases, with 12 bases left in between. From germline, CDR1 is SGDLS and CDR2 YYNGEE. CDR3: CASSVEAGVAEAFF. The CDR3 DNA sequence: TGTGCCAGCAGCGTAGAGGCAGGGGTGGCTGAAGCTTTCTTT. Filled out from reference TRBV9 and TRBJ1-1, the complete variable domain reads DSGVTQTPKHLITATGQRVTLRCSPRSGDLSVYWYQQSLDQGLQFLIQYYNGEERAKGNILERFSAQQFPDLHSELNLSSLELGDSALYFCASSVEAGVAEAFFGQGTRLTVV.

The V call is TRBV5-1, the J call TRBJ2-3; the match to TRBD2 covers 9 bases. The germline V gene encodes CDR1 SGHRS and CDR2 YFSETQ. V lost 0 bases to trimming and J lost 0 bases; unmatched junction nucleotides: 5. The CDR3 extends over 17 amino acids. Written as DNA, the CDR3 is TGCGCCAGCAGCTTGGATCTAGCGGGGACTAGCACAGATACGCAGTATTTT. It encodes CASSLDLAGTSTDTQYF.

This rearrangement joins TRBV2 to TRBJ2-1; D remains ambiguous. The V end was cut by 1 base, the J end by 12 bases, with 13 bases between. The CDR3 extends over 13 amino acids. CDR1 and CDR2 from the germline V gene are SNHLY and FYNNEI. CDR3 sequence reads: CASSEGYAAVQFF. Written as DNA, the CDR3 is TGTGCCAGCAGTGAAGGGTACGCCGCGGTGCAGTTCTTC.

V gene TRBV7-9 combines with J gene TRBJ1-3; D unresolved. The CDR3 length is 14 residues. V lost 5 bases, J lost 4 bases, and 12 bases lay in between. The germline V gene has CDR1 SEHNR and CDR2 FQNEAQ (reference sequence). CDR3 region: CASSPGGRGNTIYF. The CDR3 nucleotides read TGTGCCAGCAGCCCAGGTGGGCGCGGAAACACCATATATTTT.

The chain joins TRBV6-1 to TRBJ1-3; D perhaps matches TRBD1 (5 bases). The length of the CDR3 is 14 residues. CDR1 is MNHNS, CDR2 SASEGT, per germline. V shed 0 bases and J shed 9 bases, with 12 bases lying between them. The CDR3 nucleotides read TGTGCCAGCAGTGAAGCGCGGGGGGGTGGCACCATATATTTT. It yields the protein CASSEARGGGTIYF.

CDR3 sequence reads: CASSPRTSGETQYF. CDR3 nucleotides: TGTGCCAGTAGTCCCAGGACTAGCGGGGAGACCCAGTACTTC. The chain couples TRBV19 to TRBJ2-5; 11 nucleotides line up with TRBD2. Germline lookup yields CDR1 LNHDA and CDR2 SQIVND (reference sequence). The CDR3 covers 14 residues. J was trimmed by 5 bases and V by 5 bases; bases with no gene match: 4.

The J gene is TRBJ2-2, the V gene TRBV5-4; 11 bases align to TRBD2. This CDR3 is 15 amino acids long. Germline trimming cut 4 bases from V and 4 bases from J; bases unmatched to any gene: 3. Germline V gene lookup returns CDR1 SGHNT and CDR2 YYREEE (reference sequence). The CDR3 loop reads CASSPGTSGTGELFF. The CDR3 nucleotides are TGTGCCAGCAGCCCCGGGACTAGCGGCACCGGGGAGCTGTTTTTT.

This sequence joins TRBV19 and TRBJ2-3, with 8 bases fitting TRBD2. With 4 bases clipped from V and 15 bases from J, the junction kept 15 bases outside the gene matches. Germline CDR1 is LNHDA and CDR2 is SQIVND (reference sequence). The CDR3 consists of 14 residues. CDR3 region: CASSSAGREGSRYF. CDR3 DNA: TGTGCCAGTAGTAGCGCCGGGAGGGAGGGGTCGCGCTATTTT.

This clone was observed at least ten times. This rearrangement joins TRBV2 to TRBJ2-1; a possible D gene is TRBD2 (7 bases). V dropped 8 bases and J dropped 4 bases, with 15 bases sitting between them. This CDR3 comprises 14 residues. The germline V gene has CDR1 SNHLY and CDR2 FYNNEI. The CDR3 reads CASLGGGAYNEQFF. The CDR3 DNA reads TGTGCCAGCCTCGGCGGGGGCGCTTACAATGAGCAGTTCTTC.

This clone has just one count. The chain employs TRBV27 and TRBJ1-5; D gene uncertain. Germline loops: CDR1 MNHEY, CDR2 SMNVEV (reference sequence). V lost 4 bases to trimming and J lost 0 bases, with 13 bases between them. The CDR3 extends over 16 amino acids. The CDR3 bases are TGTGCCAGCAGTTCTTCCGATGACTATAGCAATCAGCCCCAGCATTTT. Residues: CASSSSDDYSNQPQHF.

A single count supports this clone. The chain uses TRBV29-1 and TRBJ2-2; 7 bases are shared with TRBD1. Germline CDR1 SQVTM, CDR2 ANQGSEA. This CDR3 comprises 13 residues. The V segment lost 7 bases and the J segment 5 bases; nucleotides outside the gene matches: 7. The CDR3 region has the DNA TGCAGCGCCCGGGACAGCCGGACCGGGGAGCTGTTTTTT. Protein: CSARDSRTGELFF.

A note on this clone: The sample holds other DNA sequences that translate to the same CDR3. The chain is built from TRBV18 and TRBJ2-5, with 9 bases lining up with TRBD2. The germline CDR1 and CDR2 sequences are KGHSH and LQKENI. Germline trimming cut 2 bases from V and 5 bases from J; bases unmatched to any gene: 3. CDR3 length equals 14 residues. This CDR3 reads CASSPGAGGETQYF. The CDR3 DNA follows: TGTGCCAGCTCACCAGGAGCGGGGGGCGAGACCCAGTACTTC.

The chain couples TRBV7-9 to TRBJ2-7; 7 nucleotides align to TRBD1. The germline gives CDR1 SEHNR, CDR2 FQNEAQ (reference sequence). After removal of 4 bases from V and 2 bases from J, the junction contained 8 bases not matched to a gene. The CDR3 has 15 amino acids. The CDR3 loop reads CASSSYRDSPYEQYF. In DNA, the CDR3 is TGTGCCAGCAGCTCATACCGGGACAGCCCCTACGAGCAGTACTTC.